The 12 T cell receptor beta chains given below trace back to one sample, sequenced in a study of T-cell reconstitution after alpha-beta-depleted transplantation in children. Researchers prepared the TCRbeta library using unique molecular identifiers, the study reports. TCRdb called the PCR reads again in MiXCR, with one record for every CDR3 protein. The sample shows about 470,000 distinct CDR3 sequences, over 40% of them seen only once. The specimen comprised PBMCs, sampled before TCRalphabeta/CD19-depleted stem cell transplant. These receptors originate from a girl aged 2 to 10 with aplastic anemia, due to receive a stem cell transplant.

This clonotype has more than one count but fewer than ten. The rearrangement joins TRBV12-3 or TRBV12-4 to TRBJ2-2, with TRBD1 matching 7 bases. The CDR3 extends over 15 amino acids. J lost 0 bases, V lost 6 bases, and 4 bases had no gene match. The CDR3 DNA reads as TGTGCCAGCAGACACCAGGGGGCGAACACCGGGGAGCTGTTTTTT. As protein: CASRHQGANTGELFF.

The chain joins TRBV19 to TRBJ2-1; 14 nucleotides agree with TRBD2. Per the germline V gene, CDR1 is LNHDA and CDR2 is SQIVND (reference sequence). The CDR3 contains 15 residues. The trim removed 10 bases at V and 5 bases at J, leaving 7 bases unmatched. CDR3 protein: CATRLAGGWDNEQFF. The DNA of the CDR3 is TGTGCCACCCGACTAGCGGGAGGGTGGGACAATGAGCAGTTCTTC.

The gene calls are TRBV29-1 and TRBJ2-3, with D maybe TRBD1 (5 bases). V was clipped by 3 bases and J by 14 bases, with 12 bases between them. The CDR3 sequence is 10 residues long. Germline assignment: CDR1 SQVTM and CDR2 ANQGSEA. The CDR3, as DNA: TGCAGCGTTGACAGGGAATCGGGGTATTTT. It codes for CSVDRESGYF.

This clonotype occurred many times. The chain recombines TRBV13 with TRBJ2-6; a possible D gene is TRBD1 (5 bases). Germline lookup yields CDR1 PRHDT and CDR2 FYEKMQ (reference sequence). Trimming pared 7 bases from V and 0 bases from J, leaving 16 bases between. This CDR3 has 17 residues. This CDR3 reads CASTSRGGSSGANVLTF. The CDR3 nucleotides read TGTGCCAGCACCAGTAGGGGCGGTTCCTCTGGGGCCAACGTCCTGACTTTC.

The chain combines TRBV11-2 with TRBJ2-5; D remains unclear. The V and J ends lost 1 base and 1 base respectively, with 7 bases between them. Germline CDR1 reads SGHAT; CDR2 reads FQNNGV. There are 14 residues in the CDR3. CDR3 DNA: TGTGCCAGCAGCTTAGCGGAGCTCCAAGAGACCCAGTACTTC. Translated, it gives CASSLAELQETQYF.

This clonotype has more than one count but fewer than ten. The chain carries TRBV12-3 or TRBV12-4 and TRBJ1-5; D is uncertain. The V end lost 2 bases, the J end lost 1 base, and 9 bases lay between the germline ends. This CDR3 is built from 15 residues. In DNA, the CDR3 is TGTGCCAGCAGTTTAAGGCAACAGAGCAATCAGCCCCAGCATTTT. This translates into CASSLRQQSNQPQHF.

This clonotype was seen only once. The V gene is TRBV20-1, the J gene TRBJ2-7; D is ambiguous. V lost 0 bases and J lost 0, with 9 bases in between. The CDR3 totals 14 residues. Germline V gene data show CDR1 as DFQATT and CDR2 as SNEGSKA (reference sequence). In DNA form, the CDR3 reads TGCAGTGCTAGAGATCCCGGTTCCTCCTACGAGCAGTACTTC. As protein: CSARDPGSSYEQYF.

Ten or more counts support this clonotype. This rearrangement joins TRBV9 to TRBJ2-1; perhaps TRBD2 as D (6 bases). CDR1 is SGDLS, CDR2 YYNGEE, per germline. Trimming left V 2 bases short and J 7 bases short, with 16 bases between. The CDR3 length is 15 residues. The CDR3 region is CASSVVADPKNEQFF. The CDR3 nucleotides are TGTGCCAGCAGCGTTGTAGCGGACCCTAAGAATGAGCAGTTCTTC.

There are a few counts of this clonotype. This chain uses TRBV9 with TRBJ1-2; TRBD1 aligns across 7 bases. Unmatched junction bases numbered 7, after V lost 5 bases and J lost 6 bases. Germline V CDR1 and CDR2: SGDLS, YYNGEE. This CDR3 has 13 amino acids. The CDR3 bases are TGTGCCAGCAGTGCACAGGGGAGCGATGGCTACACCTTC. Amino acid sequence: CASSAQGSDGYTF.

This clonotype showed up just a few times. CDR3 residues: CASSQVTSGIHNEQFF. In DNA form, the CDR3 reads TGCGCCAGCAGCCAGGTGACTAGCGGGATTCACAATGAGCAGTTCTTC. The V call is TRBV4-1, the J call TRBJ2-1, with 11 bases matching TRBD2. Losses at the gene ends were 3 bases for V and 5 bases for J; bases not matched to a gene: 6. The CDR3 consists of 16 residues. CDR1 is MGHRA, CDR2 YSYEKL, per germline.

This clonotype was seen many times. The gene calls are TRBV12-3 or TRBV12-4 and TRBJ2-5; TRBD2 matches at 10 bases. The CDR3 has 14 amino acids. V shed 7 bases, J shed 4 bases, and the junction held 6 bases outside the gene matches. Here the CDR3 reads CASNKGLAIETQYF. CDR3 in DNA: TGTGCCAGCAACAAGGGACTAGCGATAGAGACCCAGTACTTC.

The rearrangement uses TRBV5-5 and TRBJ1-2; TRBD1 might be the D (5 bases). This CDR3 spans 14 amino acids. Trimming removed 4 bases from V and 8 bases from J, with 18 bases in between. The germline V gene has CDR1 SGHKS and CDR2 YYEKEE (reference sequence). The CDR3 is CASSTQGGRGGYTF. The CDR3 bases are TGTGCCAGCAGCACCCAGGGAGGCCGTGGCGGCTACACCTTC.